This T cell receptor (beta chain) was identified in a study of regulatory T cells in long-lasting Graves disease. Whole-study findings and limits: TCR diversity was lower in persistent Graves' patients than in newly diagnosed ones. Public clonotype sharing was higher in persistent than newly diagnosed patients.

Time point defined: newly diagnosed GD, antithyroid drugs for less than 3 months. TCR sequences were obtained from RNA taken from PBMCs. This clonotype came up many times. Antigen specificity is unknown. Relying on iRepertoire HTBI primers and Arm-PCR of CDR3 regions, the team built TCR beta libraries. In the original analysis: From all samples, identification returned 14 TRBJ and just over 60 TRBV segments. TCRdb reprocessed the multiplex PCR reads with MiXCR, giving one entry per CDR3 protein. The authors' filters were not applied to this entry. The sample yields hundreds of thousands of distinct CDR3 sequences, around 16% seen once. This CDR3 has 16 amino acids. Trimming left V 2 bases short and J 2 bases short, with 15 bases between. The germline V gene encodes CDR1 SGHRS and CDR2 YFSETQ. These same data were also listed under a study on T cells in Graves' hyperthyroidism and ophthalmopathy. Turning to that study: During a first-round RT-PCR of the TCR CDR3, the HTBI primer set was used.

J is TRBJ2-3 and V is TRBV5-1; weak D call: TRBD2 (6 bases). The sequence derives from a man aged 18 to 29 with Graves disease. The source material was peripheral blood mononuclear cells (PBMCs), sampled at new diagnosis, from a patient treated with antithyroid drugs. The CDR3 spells CASSLERATLTDTQYF. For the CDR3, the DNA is TGCGCCAGCAGCTTAGAGCGGGCCACCCTCACAGATACGCAGTATTTT.